This section outlines one T cell receptor (beta chain) sequence together with its context. Its antigen remains unknown. These data belong to a study of cytomegalovirus exposure and HLA in healthy donors. Notes on the study in general: Analysis performed later found about 18,000 TCR beta sequences associated with HLA alleles at 0.05 false discovery rate.

Nominally healthy donors provided the samples, though records likely missed some immune exposures. Germline-derived CDR1 and CDR2 are SGDLS and YYNGEE. Trimming removed 3 bases at V and 4 bases at J, with 12 bases between. The CDR3 totals 14 residues. Researchers ran the PCR with 60 Vbeta and 13 Jbeta primers. TCRdb's copy holds only in-frame clones and misses some; the assay was immunoSEQ multiplex PCR. The data show around 170,000 clones, approximately 84% seen once. The V gene is TRBV9, the J gene TRBJ2-3; possible D gene TRBD1, 5 bases. The specimen was PBMCs. The receptor's source is a man aged 50-59 years in good health and CMV-seronegative. CDR3 amino acids: CASSAFQGADTQYF. The CDR3 nucleotides are TGTGCCAGCAGCGCATTCCAAGGGGCAGATACGCAGTATTTT.